This record concerns one T cell receptor beta chain sequence. Its antigen is as yet unknown. The data stem from a study of cytotoxic CD8 clonotypes in ibrutinib-treated CLL. About the research overall: Sequencing produced an average of roughly 280,000 productive templates and 94,082 productive rearrangements per sample. Study-wide points: At progression, clonality fell back toward baseline after rising at ibrutinib response.

Deep sequencing aimed at 1 in 200,000 to 1 in 1 million T cells' resolution. Clones were read by immunoSEQ multiplex PCR, and TCRdb kept only the in-frame ones, dropping some. The sample lists almost 45,000 clones; roughly two thirds were seen once. Sequences were derived from PBMCs, sampled after 12 months of ibrutinib treatment. The source of this sequence is a human donor with chronic lymphocytic leukemia.

The CDR3 spells CSVETSGMGQDEQFF. The DNA for the CDR3 is TGCAGCGTTGAAACTAGCGGGATGGGACAAGATGAGCAGTTCTTC. V gene TRBV29-1 combines with J gene TRBJ2-1, with 10 positions matching TRBD2. CDR3 size: 15 residues. The V gene's germline CDR1 is SQVTM and CDR2 ANQGSEA. V dropped 2 bases and J dropped 8; count of bases not matched to a gene: 9.